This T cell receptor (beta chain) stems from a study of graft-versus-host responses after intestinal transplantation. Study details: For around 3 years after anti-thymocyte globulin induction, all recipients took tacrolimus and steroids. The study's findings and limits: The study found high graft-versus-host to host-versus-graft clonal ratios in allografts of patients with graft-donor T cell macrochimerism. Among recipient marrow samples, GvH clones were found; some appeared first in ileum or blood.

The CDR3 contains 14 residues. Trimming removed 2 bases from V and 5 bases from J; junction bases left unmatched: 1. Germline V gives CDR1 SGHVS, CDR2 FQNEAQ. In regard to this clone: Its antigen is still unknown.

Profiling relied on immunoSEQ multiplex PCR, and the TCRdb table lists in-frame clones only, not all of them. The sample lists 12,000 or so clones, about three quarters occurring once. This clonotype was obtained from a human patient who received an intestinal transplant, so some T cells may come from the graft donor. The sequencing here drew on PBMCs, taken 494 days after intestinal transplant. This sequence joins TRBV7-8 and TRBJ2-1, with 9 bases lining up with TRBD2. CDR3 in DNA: TGTGCCAGCAGCTTAACTAGCGGGCACAATGAGCAGTTCTTC. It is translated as CASSLTSGHNEQFF.